One and the same sample provided the 22 T cell receptor beta chains below, sequenced in a study of blood T cells in healthy people across ages. The authors ran a second PCR of roughly 7 to 11 cycles using a sample-barcoded 5' primer and a J-beta primer mix. From the 5' RACE reads, TCRdb called clonotypes with MiXCR, one entry per CDR3 protein. The sample contains approximately 800,000 distinct CDR3 sequences, roughly 46% of which appear only once. Specimen: blood. The receptors come from an elderly man in good health.

The chain carries TRBV20-1 and TRBJ2-4, with TRBD2 matching over 10 bases. The CDR3 loop spans 17 amino acids. V gave up 1 base and J gave up 7 bases; unmatched junction bases: 13. Germline CDR1 DFQATT, CDR2 SNEGSKA (reference sequence). The DNA for the CDR3 is TGCAGTGCTAGAGGGCGCGTGAGAACTAGCGGGATCAACATTCAGTACTTC. Translated, it gives CSARGRVRTSGINIQYF.

The chain couples TRBV5-1 to TRBJ2-5, with D unclear. Germline-derived CDR1 and CDR2 are SGHRS and YFSETQ. V was pared by 4 bases and J by 5 bases, with 15 bases between. CDR3 length: 14 amino acids. This CDR3 reads CASSPSTMAETQYF. CDR3 DNA sequence: TGCGCCAGCAGCCCTAGTACGATGGCCGAGACCCAGTACTTC.

The chain combines TRBV6-5 with TRBJ2-3, with a possible D match to TRBD1 (6 bases). The V end lost 5 bases, the J end lost 2 bases, and 11 bases lay between the germline ends. The CDR3 runs to 14 residues. The germline gives CDR1 MNHEY, CDR2 SVGAGI. The DNA of the CDR3 is TGTGCCAGCAGTCGAGGACAGCTCACAGATACGCAGTATTTT. Amino acid sequence: CASSRGQLTDTQYF.

The table lists this clonotype with many counts. Given a much more abundant clone one base away, this may be a read error. The V gene is TRBV27, the J gene TRBJ2-5; 14 nucleotides match TRBD2. The CDR3 consists of 15 residues. Germline CDR1 MNHEY, CDR2 SMNVEV (reference sequence). J gave up 11 bases and V 5 bases, and 10 bases lay outside the gene matches. Here the CDR3 reads CASSPGTSGSNEQYF. Here the CDR3 DNA reads TGTGCCAGCAGTCCCGGGACTAGCGGGAGCAATGAGCAGTACTTC.

This clonotype was detected once. This rearrangement joins TRBV12-3 or TRBV12-4 to TRBJ2-1; TRBD2 agrees at 15 bases. This CDR3 has 18 residues. V was clipped by 5 bases and J by 4 bases; unmatched bases: 9. In nucleotides, the CDR3 is TGTGCCAGCAGTCCGGGACTAGCGGGAGGCCTGATGTACAATGAGCAGTTCTTC. Its translation is CASSPGLAGGLMYNEQFF.

This clonotype has more than one count but fewer than ten. This chain links TRBV7-9 with TRBJ2-7; TRBD1 might be the D (6 bases). Looked up from germline, CDR1 is SEHNR and CDR2 is FQNEAQ (reference sequence). The CDR3 spans 14 residues. V was clipped by 0 bases and J by 6 bases, with 12 bases between them. The CDR3 loop reads CASSLASETGEQYF. CDR3 bases: TGTGCCAGCAGCTTAGCGTCGGAGACAGGCGAGCAGTACTTC.

The chain combines TRBV5-1 with TRBJ2-2, with 7 bases that match TRBD1. V trimming: 2 bases; J trimming: 6 bases; junction bases outside the gene matches: 4. In germline, CDR1 is SGHRS, CDR2 YFSETQ. The CDR3 consists of 14 residues. Here the CDR3 DNA reads TGCGCCAGCAGCTTCGGCAGGGGGTCCGGGGAGCTGTTTTTT. The encoded protein is CASSFGRGSGELFF.

CDR3 residues: CATSRDLASGYQETQYF. CDR3 sequence (DNA): TGTGCCACCAGCAGAGATTTGGCTTCAGGGTACCAAGAGACCCAGTACTTC. The chain joins TRBV15 to TRBJ2-5, with D possibly matching TRBD1 (5 bases). The CDR3 length is 17 residues. Germline assignment: CDR1 LNHNV and CDR2 YYDKDF (reference sequence). Between the trimmed V and J ends, which lost 0 bases and 0 bases, there was a span of 14 bases.

This clonotype was counted between two and nine times. The rearrangement joins TRBV7-2 to TRBJ2-3; D may correspond to TRBD1 or TRBD2 (5 bases each). Germline loops: CDR1 SGHTA, CDR2 FQGNSA. This CDR3 comprises 14 residues. V was cut by 4 bases and J by 2 bases, with 10 bases left in between. As DNA, the CDR3 is TGTGCCAGCAGCTACCGGGACCTCACAGATACGCAGTATTTT. Protein: CASSYRDLTDTQYF.

The rearrangement joins TRBV25-1 to TRBJ2-7; D possibly matches TRBD1 or TRBD2 (5 bases each). This CDR3 comprises 15 residues. The V gene's germline CDR1 is MGHDK and CDR2 SYGVNS. V lost 4 bases and J 1 base, leaving 14 bases between the germline ends. The CDR3 is CASSAPGTMSYEQYF. CDR3 coding DNA: TGTGCCAGCAGTGCCCCCGGGACCATGTCCTACGAGCAGTACTTC.

The chain couples TRBV12-3 or TRBV12-4 to TRBJ2-7, with D possibly matching TRBD1 (5 bases). The J call is doubtful: the DNA matches TRBJ2-5 better. The length of the CDR3 is 15 residues. Here the CDR3 DNA reads TGTGCCAGCAGTACTGTGGACATCCACAGGAAGACCCAGTACTTC. Translated: CASSTVDIHRKTQYF.

This chain links TRBV5-5 with TRBJ1-2; D is ambiguous. Germline-derived CDR1 and CDR2 are SGHKS and YYEKEE (reference sequence). V was shortened by 7 bases and J by 5 bases, with 21 bases between the two germline ends. The CDR3 is 15 residues long. The CDR3: CASQASTGVRYGYTF. In DNA, the CDR3 is TGTGCCAGCCAAGCTAGCACTGGAGTACGTTATGGCTACACCTTC.

This clonotype showed up just a few times. The CDR3 coding sequence is TGTGCCAGCAGTCGGACTCCGACATCGGGGGCCAACGTCCTGACTTTC. It yields the protein CASSRTPTSGANVLTF. The chain has TRBV5-4 and TRBJ2-6; maybe TRBD2 (5 bases). The CDR3 has 16 amino acids. Germline CDR1 SGHNT, CDR2 YYREEE (reference sequence). Trimming took off 5 bases at V and 4 bases at J, with 16 bases between the two ends.

This clonotype was seen a handful of times. The chain carries TRBV27 and TRBJ2-1; TRBD1 aligns across 7 bases. Germline assignment: CDR1 MNHEY and CDR2 SMNVEV (reference sequence). CDR3 length: 14 amino acids. V dropped 0 bases and J dropped 4; count of bases not matched to a gene: 0. CDR3 bases: TGTGCCAGCAGTTTATCGGACAGGTACAATGAGCAGTTCTTC. This gives the protein CASSLSDRYNEQFF.

The chain employs TRBV11-3 and TRBJ2-5, with a weak D call TRBD2 (6 bases). V lost 7 bases, J lost 4 bases, and 13 bases lay in between. This CDR3 spans 13 amino acids. Germline loops: CDR1 SGHNT, CDR2 YENEEA. The DNA for the CDR3 is TGTGCCAGCAATGACCCGGGGGTAGAGACCCAGTACTTC. This translates into CASNDPGVETQYF.

This clonotype was detected only once. This chain uses TRBV20-1 with TRBJ2-7, with D uncertain. Trimming left V 2 bases short and J 6 bases short, with 8 bases between. Germline V gene lookup returns CDR1 DFQATT and CDR2 SNEGSKA (reference sequence). The CDR3 sequence is 11 residues long. The chain's CDR3 is CSARKASEQYF. The CDR3 coding sequence is TGCAGTGCTAGAAAAGCGTCCGAGCAGTACTTC.

The genes are TRBV29-1 and TRBJ2-5; 11 bases align to TRBD1. The CDR3 length is 14 residues. J gave up 6 bases and V 6 bases, and 9 bases lay outside the gene matches. Germline V gene sequence: CDR1 SQVTM, CDR2 ANQGSEA. CDR3 sequence (DNA): TGCAGCGTCGCCAGGACAGGGGGCGCGAAGACCCAGTACTTC. It is translated as CSVARTGGAKTQYF.

This clonotype showed up just once. V and J are TRBV3-1 and TRBJ2-3, with a tentative D call TRBD1 (6 bases). The CDR3 has 13 amino acids. Trimming pared 2 bases from V and 5 bases from J, leaving 8 bases between. CDR1 is LGHDT and CDR2 is YNNKEL in the germline V gene (reference sequence). CDR3: CASSQQQGDTQYF. The CDR3 nucleotides are TGTGCCAGCAGCCAACAACAGGGAGATACGCAGTATTTT.

This chain uses TRBV29-1 with TRBJ2-3; TRBD2 aligns across 9 bases. Germline CDR1 is SQVTM and CDR2 is ANQGSEA. V lost 4 bases, J lost 2 bases, and 16 bases stayed unmatched. The length of the CDR3 is 18 residues. The CDR3 protein is CSVGYRVGAGGYTDTQYF. The CDR3 nucleotides are TGCAGCGTTGGGTACAGGGTCGGGGCGGGAGGGTACACAGATACGCAGTATTTT.

The chain joins TRBV12-3 or TRBV12-4 to TRBJ1-5, with 8 bases aligning to TRBD1. The CDR3 runs 15 residues. The ends lost 6 bases at V and 3 bases at J; junction bases unmatched: 7. CDR3 amino acids: CASRGGQADNQPQHF. The CDR3 DNA reads as TGTGCCAGCAGGGGGGGACAGGCGGACAATCAGCCCCAGCATTTT.

This clonotype has only a few counts. The genes are TRBV20-1 and TRBJ2-1; D unresolved. Germline V gene sequence: CDR1 DFQATT, CDR2 SNEGSKA (reference sequence). The CDR3 consists of 16 residues. The V gene lost 1 base and the J gene lost 9 bases, with 22 bases spanning the gap. The CDR3 DNA reads as TGCAGTGCTAGAGCTGGGTCCCCACTACAATGGACTGAGCAGTTCTTC. This translates into CSARAGSPLQWTEQFF.

This clonotype has more than one count but fewer than ten. The V call is TRBV10-3, the J call TRBJ1-3, with D perhaps TRBD1 (5 bases). Germline CDR1 is ENHRY and CDR2 is SYGVKD. The V gene lost 6 bases and the J gene lost 0 bases, with 12 bases spanning the gap. The CDR3 totals 15 residues. DNA for the CDR3: TGTGCCATCAGCGGGACGCCAAGCTCTGGAAACACCATATATTTT. It encodes CAISGTPSSGNTIYF.